There are many counts of the clone carrying this T cell receptor beta chain. CDR1 and CDR2 from the germline V gene are SGHRS and YFSETQ. V dropped 4 bases and J dropped 7 bases, with 20 bases sitting between them. The CDR3 consists of 16 residues. These data are taken from a study of T-cell reconstitution after alpha-beta-depleted transplantation in children. It was with unique molecular identifiers that the TCRbeta library was prepared. TCRdb re-analysed the PCR reads in MiXCR, keeping a single row per CDR3 protein. The sample shows approximately 200,000 distinct CDR3 sequences, about 15% of them seen only once.

Specimen: PBMCs from the stem cell graft donor, collected from the stem cell graft. This receptor was obtained from a human donor who donated a stem cell graft to a child with acute lymphoblastic leukemia. This sequence joins TRBV5-1 and TRBJ1-4; D might be TRBD1 (6 bases). This chain's CDR3 is CASSPGTTGRSEKLFF. Here the CDR3 DNA reads TGCGCCAGCAGCCCCGGAACTACAGGGAGGAGTGAAAAACTGTTTTTT.